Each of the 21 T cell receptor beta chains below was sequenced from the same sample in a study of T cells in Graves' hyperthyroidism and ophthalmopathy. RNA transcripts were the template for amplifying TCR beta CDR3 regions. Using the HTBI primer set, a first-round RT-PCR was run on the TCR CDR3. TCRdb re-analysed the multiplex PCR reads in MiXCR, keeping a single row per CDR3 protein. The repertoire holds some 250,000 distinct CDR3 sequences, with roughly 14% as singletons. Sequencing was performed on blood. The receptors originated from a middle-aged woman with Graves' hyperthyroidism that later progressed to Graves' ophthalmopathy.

The CDR3 protein is CASSLQLKGRQNTEAFF. DNA of the CDR3: TGCGCCAGCAGCCTTCAATTGAAGGGGCGGCAGAACACTGAAGCTTTCTTT. The chain combines TRBV4-1 with TRBJ1-1; D possibly corresponds to TRBD1 (5 bases). The CDR3 is made up of 17 amino acids. The germline gives CDR1 MGHRA, CDR2 YSYEKL. V shed 4 bases and J shed 1 base, with 19 bases lying between them.

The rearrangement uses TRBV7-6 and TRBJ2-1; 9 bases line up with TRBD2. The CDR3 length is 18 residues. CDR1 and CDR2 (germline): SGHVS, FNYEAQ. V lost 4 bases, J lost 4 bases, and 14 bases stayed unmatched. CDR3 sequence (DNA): TGTGCCAGCAGCTCCAAATATGGGTCTAGCGGGGATTACAATGAGCAGTTCTTC. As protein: CASSSKYGSSGDYNEQFF.

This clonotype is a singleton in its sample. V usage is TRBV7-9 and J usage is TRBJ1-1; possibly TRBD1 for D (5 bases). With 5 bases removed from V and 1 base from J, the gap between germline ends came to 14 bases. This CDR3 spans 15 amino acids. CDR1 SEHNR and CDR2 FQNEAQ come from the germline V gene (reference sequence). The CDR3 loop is CASSPPWGKNTEAFF. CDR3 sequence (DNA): TGTGCCAGCAGCCCCCCTTGGGGCAAGAACACTGAAGCTTTCTTT.

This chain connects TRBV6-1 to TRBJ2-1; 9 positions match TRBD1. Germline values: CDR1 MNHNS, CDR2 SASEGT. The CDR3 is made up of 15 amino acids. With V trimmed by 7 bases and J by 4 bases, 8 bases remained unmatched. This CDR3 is CASNLQGAIYNEQFF. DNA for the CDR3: TGTGCCAGCAATTTACAGGGGGCGATTTACAATGAGCAGTTCTTC.

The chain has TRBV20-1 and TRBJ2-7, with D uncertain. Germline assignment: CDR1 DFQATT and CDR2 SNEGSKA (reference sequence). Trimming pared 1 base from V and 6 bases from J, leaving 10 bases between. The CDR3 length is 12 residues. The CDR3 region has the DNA TGCAGTGCTAGAGTCGGAGTGGCCGAGCAGTACTTC. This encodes CSARVGVAEQYF.

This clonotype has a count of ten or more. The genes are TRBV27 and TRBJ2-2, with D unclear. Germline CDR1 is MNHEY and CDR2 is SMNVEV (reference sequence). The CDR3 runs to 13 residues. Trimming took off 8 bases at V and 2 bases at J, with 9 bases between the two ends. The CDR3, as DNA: TGTGCCAGCGGATACTTAAACACCGGGGAGCTGTTTTTT. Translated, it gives CASGYLNTGELFF.

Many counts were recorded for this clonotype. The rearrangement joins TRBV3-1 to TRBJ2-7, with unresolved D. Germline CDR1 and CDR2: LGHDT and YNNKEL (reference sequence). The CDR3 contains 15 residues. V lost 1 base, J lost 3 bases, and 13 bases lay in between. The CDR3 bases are TGTGCCAGCAGCCAAGGGACGTTGGGGAACTACGAGCAGTACTTC. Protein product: CASSQGTLGNYEQYF.

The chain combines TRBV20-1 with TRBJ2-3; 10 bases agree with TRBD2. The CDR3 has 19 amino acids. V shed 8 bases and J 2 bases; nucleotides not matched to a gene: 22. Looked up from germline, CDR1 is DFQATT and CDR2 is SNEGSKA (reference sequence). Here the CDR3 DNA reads TGCAGTACTATGGGCCTAGCGGGAGCCGTCGGGGCCTACACAGATACGCAGTATTTT. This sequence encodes CSTMGLAGAVGAYTDTQYF.

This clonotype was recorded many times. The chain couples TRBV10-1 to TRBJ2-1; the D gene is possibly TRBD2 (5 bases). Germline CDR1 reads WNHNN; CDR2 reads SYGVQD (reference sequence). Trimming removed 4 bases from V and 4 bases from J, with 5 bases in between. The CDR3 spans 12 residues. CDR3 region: CASSGTYNEQFF. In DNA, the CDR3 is TGCGCCAGCAGTGGGACTTACAATGAGCAGTTCTTC.

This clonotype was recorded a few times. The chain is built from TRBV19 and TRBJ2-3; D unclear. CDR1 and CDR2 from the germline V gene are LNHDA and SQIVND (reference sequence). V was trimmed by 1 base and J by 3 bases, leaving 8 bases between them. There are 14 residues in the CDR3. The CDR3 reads CASSIAGRTDTQYF. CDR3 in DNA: TGTGCCAGTAGTATAGCGGGTAGAACAGATACGCAGTATTTT.

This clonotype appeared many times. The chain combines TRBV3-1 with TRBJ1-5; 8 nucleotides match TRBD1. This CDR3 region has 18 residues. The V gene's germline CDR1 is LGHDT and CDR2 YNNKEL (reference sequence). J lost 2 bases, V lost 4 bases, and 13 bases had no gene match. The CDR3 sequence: CASSPTFPYRGGNQPQHF. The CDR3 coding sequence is TGTGCCAGCAGCCCAACATTTCCTTACAGGGGGGGCAATCAGCCCCAGCATTTT.

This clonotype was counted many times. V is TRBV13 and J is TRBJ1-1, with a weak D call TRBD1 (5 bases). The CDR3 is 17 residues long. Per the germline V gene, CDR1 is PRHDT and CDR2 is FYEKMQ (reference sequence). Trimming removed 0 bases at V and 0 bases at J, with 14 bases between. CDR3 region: CASSLGLPGRMNTEAFF. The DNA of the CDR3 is TGTGCCAGCAGCTTAGGCCTTCCAGGGAGGATGAACACTGAAGCTTTCTTT.

DNA for the CDR3: TGTGCCAGCAGCCTTCTGGGTGAGGCGCAGTACTTC. Translation gives CASSLLGEAQYF. The V and J genes are TRBV11-2 and TRBJ2-7; D ambiguous. The germline gives CDR1 SGHAT, CDR2 FQNNGV. V lost 5 bases and J 9 bases, leaving 14 bases between the germline ends. The length of the CDR3 is 12 residues.

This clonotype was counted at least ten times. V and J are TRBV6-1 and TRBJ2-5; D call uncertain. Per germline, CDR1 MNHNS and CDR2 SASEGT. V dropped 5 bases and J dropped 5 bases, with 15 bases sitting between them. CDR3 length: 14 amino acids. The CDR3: CASSPVRVLETQYF. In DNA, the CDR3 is TGTGCCAGCAGTCCCGTTCGAGTCCTGGAGACCCAGTACTTC.

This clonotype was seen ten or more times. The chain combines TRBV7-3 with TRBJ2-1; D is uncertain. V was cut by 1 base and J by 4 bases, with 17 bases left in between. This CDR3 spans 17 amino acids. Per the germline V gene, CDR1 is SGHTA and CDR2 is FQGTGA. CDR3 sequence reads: CASSLSPLAKKYNEQFF. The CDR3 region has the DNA TGTGCCAGCAGCTTAAGTCCGTTGGCCAAGAAGTACAATGAGCAGTTCTTC.

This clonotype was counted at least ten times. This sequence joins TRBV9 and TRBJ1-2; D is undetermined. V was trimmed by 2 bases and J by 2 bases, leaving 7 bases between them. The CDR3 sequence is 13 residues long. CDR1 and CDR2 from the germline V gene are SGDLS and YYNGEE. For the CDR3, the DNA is TGTGCCAGCAGCGTCGTGGAAAACTATGGCTACACCTTC. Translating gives CASSVVENYGYTF. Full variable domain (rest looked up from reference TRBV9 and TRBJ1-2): DSGVTQTPKHLITATGQRVTLRCSPRSGDLSVYWYQQSLDQGLQFLIQYYNGEERAKGNILERFSAQQFPDLHSELNLSSLELGDSALYFCASSVVENYGYTFGSGTRLTVV.

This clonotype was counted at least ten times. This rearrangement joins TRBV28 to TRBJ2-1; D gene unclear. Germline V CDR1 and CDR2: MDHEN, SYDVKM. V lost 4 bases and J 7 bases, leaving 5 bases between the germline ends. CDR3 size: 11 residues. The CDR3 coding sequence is TGTGCCAGCAGTTGGGATAATGAGCAGTTCTTC. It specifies CASSWDNEQFF.

The DNA for the CDR3 is TGTGCCAGCAGCTCCGGGACAGGGGGGCTTCACTATGGCTACACCTTC. As protein: CASSSGTGGLHYGYTF. V gene TRBV7-9 combines with J gene TRBJ1-2; TRBD1 matches 11 bases. V lost 4 bases and J lost 3; bases outside the gene matches: 7. CDR3 length equals 16 residues. CDR1 is SEHNR and CDR2 is FQNEAQ in the germline V gene (reference sequence).

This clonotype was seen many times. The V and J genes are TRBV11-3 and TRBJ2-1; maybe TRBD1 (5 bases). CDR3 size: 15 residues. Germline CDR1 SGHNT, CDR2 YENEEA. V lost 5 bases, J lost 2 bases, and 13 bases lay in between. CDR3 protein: CASSNSQDPYNEQFF. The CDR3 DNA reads TGTGCCAGCAGCAATTCACAGGATCCCTACAATGAGCAGTTCTTC.

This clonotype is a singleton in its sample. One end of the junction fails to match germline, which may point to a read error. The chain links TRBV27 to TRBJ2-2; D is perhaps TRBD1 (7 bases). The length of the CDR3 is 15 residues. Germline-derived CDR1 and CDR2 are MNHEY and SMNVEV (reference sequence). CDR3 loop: CASRRDRANTGGLFF. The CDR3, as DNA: TGTGCCAGCAGGAGAGACAGGGCGAACACCGGGGGGCTGTTTTTT.

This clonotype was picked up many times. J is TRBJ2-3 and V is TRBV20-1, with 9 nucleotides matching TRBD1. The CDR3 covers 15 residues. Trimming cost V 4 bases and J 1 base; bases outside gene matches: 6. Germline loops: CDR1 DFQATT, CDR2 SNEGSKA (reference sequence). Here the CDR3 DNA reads TGCAGTGCTACCAAACAGGGGGCGCGCACAGATACGCAGTATTTT. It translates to CSATKQGARTDTQYF.